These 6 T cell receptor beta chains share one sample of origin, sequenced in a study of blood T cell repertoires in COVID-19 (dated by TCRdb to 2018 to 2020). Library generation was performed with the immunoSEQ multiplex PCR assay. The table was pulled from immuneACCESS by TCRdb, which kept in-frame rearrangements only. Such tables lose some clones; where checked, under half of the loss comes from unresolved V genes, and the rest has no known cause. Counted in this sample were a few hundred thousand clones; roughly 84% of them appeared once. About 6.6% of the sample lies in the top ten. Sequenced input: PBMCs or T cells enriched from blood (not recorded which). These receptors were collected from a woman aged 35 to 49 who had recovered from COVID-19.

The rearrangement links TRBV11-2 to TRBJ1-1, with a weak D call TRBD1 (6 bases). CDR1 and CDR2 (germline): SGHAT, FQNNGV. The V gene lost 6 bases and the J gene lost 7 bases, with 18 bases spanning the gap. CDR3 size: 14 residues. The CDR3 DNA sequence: TGTGCCAGCAGACCCTTTGGGACAAGCCTTGAAGCTTTCTTT. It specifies CASRPFGTSLEAFF.

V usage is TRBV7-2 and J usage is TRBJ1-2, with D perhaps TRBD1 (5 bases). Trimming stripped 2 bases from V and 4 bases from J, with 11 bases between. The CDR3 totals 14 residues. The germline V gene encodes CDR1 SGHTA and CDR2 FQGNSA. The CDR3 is CASSLMGQGYGYTF. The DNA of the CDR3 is TGTGCCAGCAGCTTAATGGGCCAGGGCTATGGCTACACCTTC. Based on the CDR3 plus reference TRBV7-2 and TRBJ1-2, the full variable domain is GAGVSQSPSNKVTEKGKDVELRCDPISGHTALYWYRQSLGQGLEFLIYFQGNSAPDKSGLPSDRFSAERTGGSVSTLTIQRTQQEDSAVYLCASSLMGQGYGYTFGSGTRLTVV.

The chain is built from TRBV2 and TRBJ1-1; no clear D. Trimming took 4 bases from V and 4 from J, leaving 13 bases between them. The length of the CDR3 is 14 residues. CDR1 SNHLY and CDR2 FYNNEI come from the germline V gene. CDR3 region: CASSADAVITEAFF. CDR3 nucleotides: TGTGCCAGCAGTGCCGATGCAGTTATCACTGAAGCTTTCTTT. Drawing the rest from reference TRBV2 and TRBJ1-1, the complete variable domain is EPEVTQTPSHQVTQMGQEVILRCVPISNHLYFYWYRQILGQKVEFLVSFYNNEISEKSEIFDDQFSVERPDGSNFTLKIRSTKLEDSAMYFCASSADAVITEAFFGQGTRLTVV.

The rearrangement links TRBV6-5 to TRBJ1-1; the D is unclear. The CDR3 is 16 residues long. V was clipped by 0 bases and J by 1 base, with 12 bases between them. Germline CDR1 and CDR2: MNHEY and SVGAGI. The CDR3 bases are TGTGCCAGCAGTTACTCTCGAGATGAGGCGAACACTGAAGCTTTCTTT. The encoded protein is CASSYSRDEANTEAFF.

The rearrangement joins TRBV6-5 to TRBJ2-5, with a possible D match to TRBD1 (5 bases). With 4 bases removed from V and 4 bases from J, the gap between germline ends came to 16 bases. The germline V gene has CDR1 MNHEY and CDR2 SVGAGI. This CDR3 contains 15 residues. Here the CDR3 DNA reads TGTGCCAGCAGTTTTGGGCAGGGTGGCCCAGAGACCCAGTACTTC. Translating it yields CASSFGQGGPETQYF.

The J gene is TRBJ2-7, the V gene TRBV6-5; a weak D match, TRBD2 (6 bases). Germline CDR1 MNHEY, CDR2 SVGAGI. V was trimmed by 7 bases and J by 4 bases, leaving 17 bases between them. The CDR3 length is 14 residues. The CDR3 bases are TGTGCCAGCAAGCCTCGGAGGGTAGGGTACGAGCAGTACGTC. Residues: CASKPRRVGYEQYV.